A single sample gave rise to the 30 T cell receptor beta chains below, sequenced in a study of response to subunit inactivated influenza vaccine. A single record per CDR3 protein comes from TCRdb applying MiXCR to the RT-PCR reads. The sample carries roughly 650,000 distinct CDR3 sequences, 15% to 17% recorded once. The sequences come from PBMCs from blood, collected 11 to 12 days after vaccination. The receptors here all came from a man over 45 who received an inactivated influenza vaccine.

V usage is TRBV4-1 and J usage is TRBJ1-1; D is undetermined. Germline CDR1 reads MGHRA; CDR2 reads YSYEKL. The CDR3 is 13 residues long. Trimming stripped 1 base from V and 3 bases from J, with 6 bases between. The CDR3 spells CASSQGSYTEAFF. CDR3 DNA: TGCGCCAGCAGCCAAGGCTCGTACACTGAAGCTTTCTTT.

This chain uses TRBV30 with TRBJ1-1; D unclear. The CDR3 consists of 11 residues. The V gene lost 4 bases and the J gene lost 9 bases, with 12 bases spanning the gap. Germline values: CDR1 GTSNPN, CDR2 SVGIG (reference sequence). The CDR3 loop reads CAWMDERKAFF. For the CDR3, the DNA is TGTGCCTGGATGGACGAAAGAAAAGCTTTCTTT.

In DNA form, the CDR3 reads TGTGCCACCAGTGATAGGCCAGGGCGAACGCATCTGAAGGGGGGTCGCACAGATACGCAGTATTTT. Encoded protein: CATSDRPGRTHLKGGRTDTQYF. This rearrangement joins TRBV24-1 to TRBJ2-3, with D possibly being TRBD1 or TRBD2 (6 bases each). Germline V gene lookup returns CDR1 KGHDR and CDR2 SFDVKD. Trimming removed 3 bases from V and 1 base from J, with 31 bases in between. CDR3 size: 22 residues.

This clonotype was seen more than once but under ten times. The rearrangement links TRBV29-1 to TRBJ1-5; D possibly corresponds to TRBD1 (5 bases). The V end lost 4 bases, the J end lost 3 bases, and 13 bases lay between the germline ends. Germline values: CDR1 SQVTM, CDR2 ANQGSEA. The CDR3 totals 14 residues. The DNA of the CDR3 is TGCAGCGTTGTTGTCCAGGGTTCCAATCAGCCCCAGCATTTT. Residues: CSVVVQGSNQPQHF.

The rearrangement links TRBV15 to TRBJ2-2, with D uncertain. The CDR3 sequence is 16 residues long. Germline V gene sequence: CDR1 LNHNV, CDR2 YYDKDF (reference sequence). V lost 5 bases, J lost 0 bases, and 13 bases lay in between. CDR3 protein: CATSGRKTTNTGELFF. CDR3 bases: TGTGCCACCAGCGGACGAAAAACTACGAACACCGGGGAGCTGTTTTTT.

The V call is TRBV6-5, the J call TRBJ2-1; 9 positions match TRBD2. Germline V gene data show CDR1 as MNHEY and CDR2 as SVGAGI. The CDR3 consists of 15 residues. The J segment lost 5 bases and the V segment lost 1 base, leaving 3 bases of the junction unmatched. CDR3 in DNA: TGTGCCAGCAGTTACTTAGCGGGAGACGACAATGAGCAGTTCTTC. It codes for CASSYLAGDDNEQFF.

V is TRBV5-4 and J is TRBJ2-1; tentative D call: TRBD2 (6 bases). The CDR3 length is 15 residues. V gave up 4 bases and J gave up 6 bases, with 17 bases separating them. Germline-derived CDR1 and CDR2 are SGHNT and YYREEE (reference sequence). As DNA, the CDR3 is TGTGCCAGCAGCGACCGACGGGTGGGGGGCAATGAGCAGTTCTTC. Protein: CASSDRRVGGNEQFF.

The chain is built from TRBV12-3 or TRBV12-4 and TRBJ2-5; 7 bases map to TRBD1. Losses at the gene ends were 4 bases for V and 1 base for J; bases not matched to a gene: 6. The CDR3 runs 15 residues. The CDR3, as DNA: TGTGCCAGCAGTTGGCGACAGGGTGTCCAAGAGACCCAGTACTTC. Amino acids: CASSWRQGVQETQYF.

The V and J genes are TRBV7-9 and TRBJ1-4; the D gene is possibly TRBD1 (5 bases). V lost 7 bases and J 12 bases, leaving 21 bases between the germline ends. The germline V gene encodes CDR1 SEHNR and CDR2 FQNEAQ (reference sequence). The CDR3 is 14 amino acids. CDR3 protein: CASKPSVGGRELFF. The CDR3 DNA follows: TGTGCCAGCAAGCCTTCAGTCGGGGGACGAGAACTGTTTTTT.

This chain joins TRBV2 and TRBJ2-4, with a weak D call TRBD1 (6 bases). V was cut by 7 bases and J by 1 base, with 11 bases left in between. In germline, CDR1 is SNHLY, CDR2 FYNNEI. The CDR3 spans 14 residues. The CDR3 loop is CASKHDRAKNIQYF. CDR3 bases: TGTGCCAGCAAACACGACAGGGCCAAAAACATTCAGTACTTC.

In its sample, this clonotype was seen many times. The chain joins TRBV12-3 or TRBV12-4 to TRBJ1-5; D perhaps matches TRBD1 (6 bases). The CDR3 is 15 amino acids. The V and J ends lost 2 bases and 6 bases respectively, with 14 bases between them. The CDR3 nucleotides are TGTGCCAGCAGTTTACTGAGCGGGGGCCCTCAGCCCCAGCATTTT. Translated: CASSLLSGGPQPQHF.

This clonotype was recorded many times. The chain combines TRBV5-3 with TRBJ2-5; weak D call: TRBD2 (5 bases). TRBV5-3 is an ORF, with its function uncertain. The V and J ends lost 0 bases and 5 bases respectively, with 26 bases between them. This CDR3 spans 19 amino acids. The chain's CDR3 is CARSLAGVFSALGSETQYF. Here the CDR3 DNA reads TGTGCCAGAAGCTTGGCGGGTGTGTTTAGCGCCCTGGGTAGCGAGACCCAGTACTTC.

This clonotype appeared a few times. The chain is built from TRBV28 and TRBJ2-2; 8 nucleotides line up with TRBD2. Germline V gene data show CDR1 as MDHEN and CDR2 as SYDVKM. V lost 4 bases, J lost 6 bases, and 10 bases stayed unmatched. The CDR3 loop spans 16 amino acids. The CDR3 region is CASSSPGGERAGELFF. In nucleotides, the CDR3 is TGTGCCAGCAGTTCTCCGGGGGGGGAACGAGCCGGGGAGCTGTTTTTT.

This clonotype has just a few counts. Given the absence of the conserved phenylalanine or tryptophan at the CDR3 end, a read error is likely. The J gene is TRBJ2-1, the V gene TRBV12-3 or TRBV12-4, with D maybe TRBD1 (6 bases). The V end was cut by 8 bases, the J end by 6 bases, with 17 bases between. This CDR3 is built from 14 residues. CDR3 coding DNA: TGTGCCAGCCTCTTGGGGGCTGGCAGCAATGAGCAGTTCCTC. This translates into CASLLGAGSNEQFL.

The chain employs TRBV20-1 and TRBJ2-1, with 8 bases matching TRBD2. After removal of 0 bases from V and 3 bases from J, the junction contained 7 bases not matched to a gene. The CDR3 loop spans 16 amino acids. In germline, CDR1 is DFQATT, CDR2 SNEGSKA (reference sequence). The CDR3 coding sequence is TGCAGTGCTAGAGACACCGGGACTAGACTCTACAATGAGCAGTTCTTC. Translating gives CSARDTGTRLYNEQFF.

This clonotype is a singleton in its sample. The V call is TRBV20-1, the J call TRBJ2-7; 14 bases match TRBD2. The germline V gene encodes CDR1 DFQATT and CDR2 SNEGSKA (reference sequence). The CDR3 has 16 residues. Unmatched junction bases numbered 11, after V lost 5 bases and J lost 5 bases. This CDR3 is CSASGAQGLAGDEQYF. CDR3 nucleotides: TGCAGTGCTTCGGGGGCCCAGGGACTAGCGGGAGACGAGCAGTACTTC.

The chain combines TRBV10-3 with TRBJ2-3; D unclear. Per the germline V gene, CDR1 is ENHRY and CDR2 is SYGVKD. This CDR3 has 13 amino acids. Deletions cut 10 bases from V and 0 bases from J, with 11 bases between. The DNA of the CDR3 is TGTGCCACCGCCCCGGACAGCACAGATACGCAGTATTTT. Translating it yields CATAPDSTDTQYF.

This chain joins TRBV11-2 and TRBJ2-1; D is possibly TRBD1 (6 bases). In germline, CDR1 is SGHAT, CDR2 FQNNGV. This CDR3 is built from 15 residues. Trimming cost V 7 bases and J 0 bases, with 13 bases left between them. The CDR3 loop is CASTAGTLSYNEQFF. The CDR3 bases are TGTGCCAGCACGGCCGGGACACTCTCCTACAATGAGCAGTTCTTC.

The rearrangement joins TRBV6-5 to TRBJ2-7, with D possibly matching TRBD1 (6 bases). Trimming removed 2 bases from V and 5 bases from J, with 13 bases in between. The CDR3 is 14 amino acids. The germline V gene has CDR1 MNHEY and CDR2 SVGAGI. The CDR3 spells CASSYGGTLNEQYF. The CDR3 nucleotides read TGTGCCAGCAGTTACGGTGGGACACTTAACGAGCAGTACTTC.

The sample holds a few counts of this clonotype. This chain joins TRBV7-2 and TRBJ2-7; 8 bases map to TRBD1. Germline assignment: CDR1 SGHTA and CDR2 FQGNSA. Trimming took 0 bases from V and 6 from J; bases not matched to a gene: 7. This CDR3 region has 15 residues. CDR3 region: CASSLAATGEAEQYF. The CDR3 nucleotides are TGTGCCAGCAGCTTAGCTGCGACAGGGGAGGCCGAGCAGTACTTC.

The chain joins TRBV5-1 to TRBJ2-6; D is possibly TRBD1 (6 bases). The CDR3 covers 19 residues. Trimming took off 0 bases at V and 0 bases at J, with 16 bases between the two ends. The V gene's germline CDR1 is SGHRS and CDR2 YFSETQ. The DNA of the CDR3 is TGCGCCAGCAGCTTGGACTTTGGACAGCCTTACTCTGGGGCCAACGTCCTGACTTTC. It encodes CASSLDFGQPYSGANVLTF.

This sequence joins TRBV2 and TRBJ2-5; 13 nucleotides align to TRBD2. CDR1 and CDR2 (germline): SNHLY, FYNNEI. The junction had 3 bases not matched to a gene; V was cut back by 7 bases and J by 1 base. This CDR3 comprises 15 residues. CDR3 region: CASKGTSGAQETQYF. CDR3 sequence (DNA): TGTGCCAGCAAAGGGACTAGCGGGGCCCAAGAGACCCAGTACTTC.

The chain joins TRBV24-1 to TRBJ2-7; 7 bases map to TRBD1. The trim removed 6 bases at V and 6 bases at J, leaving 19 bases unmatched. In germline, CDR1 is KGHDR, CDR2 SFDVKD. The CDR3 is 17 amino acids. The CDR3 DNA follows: TGTGCCACCAGTTTGGACCCATGGGACAGAGGACCCACCGAGCAGTACTTC. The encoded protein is CATSLDPWDRGPTEQYF.

The chain's CDR3 is CASKGLPAADTQYF. DNA for the CDR3: TGTGCCAGCAAGGGCCTACCCGCCGCAGATACGCAGTATTTT. The chain couples TRBV2 to TRBJ2-3; D unclear. Trimming pared 7 bases from V and 4 bases from J, leaving 15 bases between. The CDR3 consists of 14 residues. CDR1 is SNHLY and CDR2 is FYNNEI in the germline V gene. Full variable domain (rest looked up from reference TRBV2 and TRBJ2-3): EPEVTQTPSHQVTQMGQEVILRCVPISNHLYFYWYRQILGQKVEFLVSFYNNEISEKSEIFDDQFSVERPDGSNFTLKIRSTKLEDSAMYFCASKGLPAADTQYFGPGTRLTVL.

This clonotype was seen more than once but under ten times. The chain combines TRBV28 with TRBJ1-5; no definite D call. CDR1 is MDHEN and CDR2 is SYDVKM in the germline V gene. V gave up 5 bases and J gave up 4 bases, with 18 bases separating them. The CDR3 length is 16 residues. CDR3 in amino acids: CASSPLSGYSNQPQHF. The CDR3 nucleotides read TGTGCCAGCAGTCCACTTAGTGGGTACAGTAATCAGCCCCAGCATTTT. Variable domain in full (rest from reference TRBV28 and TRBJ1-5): DVKVTQSSRYLVKRTGEKVFLECVQDMDHENMFWYRQDPGLGLRLIYFSYDVKMKEKGDIPEGYSVSREKKERFSLILESASTNQTSMYLCASSPLSGYSNQPQHFGDGTRLSIL.

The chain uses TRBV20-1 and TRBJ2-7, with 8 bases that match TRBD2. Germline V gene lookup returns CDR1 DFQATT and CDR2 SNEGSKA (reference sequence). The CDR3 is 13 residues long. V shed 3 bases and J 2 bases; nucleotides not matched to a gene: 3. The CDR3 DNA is TGCAGTGCTAGCGGGAGGGCCGCCTACGAGCAGTACTTC. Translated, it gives CSASGRAAYEQYF.

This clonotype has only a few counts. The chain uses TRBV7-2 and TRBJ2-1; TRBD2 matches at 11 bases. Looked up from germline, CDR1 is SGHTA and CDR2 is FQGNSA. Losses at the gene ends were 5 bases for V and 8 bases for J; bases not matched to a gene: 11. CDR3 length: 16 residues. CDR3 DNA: TGTGCCAGCAGCGCAAGACCGTCTAGCGGGGGGCATGAGCAGTTCTTC. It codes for CASSARPSSGGHEQFF.

CDR3 region: CSARGWRADNEQFF. The CDR3 DNA sequence: TGCAGTGCTAGAGGGTGGCGGGCGGACAATGAGCAGTTCTTC. J is TRBJ2-1 and V is TRBV20-1; a weak D match, TRBD2 (5 bases). This CDR3 is 14 amino acids long. The germline CDR1 and CDR2 sequences are DFQATT and SNEGSKA (reference sequence). V lost 1 base to trimming and J lost 5 bases, with 12 bases between them.

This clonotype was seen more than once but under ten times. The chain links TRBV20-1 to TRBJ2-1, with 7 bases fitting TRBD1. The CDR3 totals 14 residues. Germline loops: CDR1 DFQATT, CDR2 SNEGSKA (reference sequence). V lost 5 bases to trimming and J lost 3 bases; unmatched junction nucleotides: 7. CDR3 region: CSARKTGIYNEQFF. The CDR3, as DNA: TGCAGTGCTCGCAAGACAGGGATCTACAATGAGCAGTTCTTC.

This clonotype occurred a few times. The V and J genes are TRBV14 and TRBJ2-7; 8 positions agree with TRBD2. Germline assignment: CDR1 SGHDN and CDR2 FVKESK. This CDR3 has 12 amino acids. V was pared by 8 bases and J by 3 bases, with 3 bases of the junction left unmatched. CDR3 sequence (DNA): TGTGCCAGCGGACTAGCAGTCTACGAGCAGTACTTC. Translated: CASGLAVYEQYF.